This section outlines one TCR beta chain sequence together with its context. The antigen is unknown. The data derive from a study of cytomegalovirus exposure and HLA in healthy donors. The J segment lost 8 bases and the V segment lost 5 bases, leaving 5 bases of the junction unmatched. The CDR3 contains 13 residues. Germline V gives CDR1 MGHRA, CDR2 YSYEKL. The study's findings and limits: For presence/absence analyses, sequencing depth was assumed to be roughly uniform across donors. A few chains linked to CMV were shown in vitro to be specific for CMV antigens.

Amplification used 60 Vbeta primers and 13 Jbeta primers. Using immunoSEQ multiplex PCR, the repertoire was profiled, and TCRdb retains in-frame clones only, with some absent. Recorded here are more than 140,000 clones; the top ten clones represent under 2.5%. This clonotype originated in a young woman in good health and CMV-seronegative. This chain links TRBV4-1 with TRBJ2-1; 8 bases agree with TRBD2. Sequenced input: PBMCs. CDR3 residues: CASSFGLAYEQFF. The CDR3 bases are TGCGCCAGCAGCTTCGGACTAGCCTATGAGCAGTTCTTC.